This T cell receptor (beta chain) was sequenced during a study of preoperative IRX-2 immunotherapy in early breast cancer. Trimming shortened V by 1 base and J by 8 bases, and 22 bases separated the two germline ends. Germline loops: CDR1 SGHDT, CDR2 YYEEEE. The CDR3 is 17 amino acids. Data came from immunoSEQ multiplex PCR; TCRdb stores just in-frame clones and leaves some out. The data show some 30,000 clones, nearly 90% seen once. Regarding treatment: preoperative locoregional IRX-2 cytokine immunotherapy. This phase Ib study tested locoregional IRX-2 cytokine immunotherapy given before surgery. In this sample, this clone turned up once.

V gene TRBV5-6 combines with J gene TRBJ2-1; D may be TRBD1 (6 bases). This TCR derives from a human donor with breast cancer. The sample was taken from a patient treated with IRX-2 immunotherapy. CDR3 sequence: CASSLITFLRQADEQFF. The CDR3 DNA reads TGTGCCAGCAGCTTGATAACTTTTTTAAGACAGGCGGATGAGCAGTTCTTC.